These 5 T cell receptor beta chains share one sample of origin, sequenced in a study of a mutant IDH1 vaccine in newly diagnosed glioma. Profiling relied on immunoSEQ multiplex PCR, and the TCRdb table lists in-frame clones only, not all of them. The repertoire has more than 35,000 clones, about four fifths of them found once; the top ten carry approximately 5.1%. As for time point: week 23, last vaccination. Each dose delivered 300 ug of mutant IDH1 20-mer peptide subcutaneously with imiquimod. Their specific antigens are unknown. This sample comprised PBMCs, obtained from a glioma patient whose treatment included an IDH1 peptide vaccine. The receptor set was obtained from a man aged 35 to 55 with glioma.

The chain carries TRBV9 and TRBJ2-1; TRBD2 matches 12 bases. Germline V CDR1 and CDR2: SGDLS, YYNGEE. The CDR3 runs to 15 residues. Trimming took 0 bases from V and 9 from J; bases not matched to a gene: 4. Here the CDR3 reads CASSVGLAGGSEQFF. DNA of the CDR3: TGTGCCAGCAGCGTAGGGCTAGCGGGAGGGAGTGAGCAGTTCTTC.

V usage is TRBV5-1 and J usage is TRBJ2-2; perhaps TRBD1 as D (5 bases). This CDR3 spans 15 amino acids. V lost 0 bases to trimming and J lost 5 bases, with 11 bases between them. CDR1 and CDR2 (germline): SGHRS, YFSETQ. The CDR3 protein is CASSLVGAITGELFF. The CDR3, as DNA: TGCGCCAGCAGCTTGGTAGGGGCGATAACCGGGGAGCTGTTTTTT.

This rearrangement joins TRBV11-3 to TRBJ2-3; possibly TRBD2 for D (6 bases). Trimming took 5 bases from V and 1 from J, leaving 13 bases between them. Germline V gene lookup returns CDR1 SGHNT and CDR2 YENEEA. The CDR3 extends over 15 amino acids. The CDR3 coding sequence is TGTGCCAGCAGCCCGGGACTCCACGGCACAGATACGCAGTATTTT. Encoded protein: CASSPGLHGTDTQYF.

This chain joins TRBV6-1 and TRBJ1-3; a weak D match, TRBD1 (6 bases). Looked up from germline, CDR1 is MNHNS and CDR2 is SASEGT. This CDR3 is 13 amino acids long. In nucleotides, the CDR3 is TGTGCTTGGGGGGGGCCCTCTGGAAACACCATATATTTT. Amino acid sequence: CAWGGPSGNTIYF.

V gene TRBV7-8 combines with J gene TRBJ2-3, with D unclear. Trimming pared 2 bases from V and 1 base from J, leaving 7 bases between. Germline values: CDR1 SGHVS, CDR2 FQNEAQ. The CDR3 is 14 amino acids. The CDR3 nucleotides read TGTGCCAGCAGCTTATTGGCAGGCACAGATACGCAGTATTTT. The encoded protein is CASSLLAGTDTQYF.